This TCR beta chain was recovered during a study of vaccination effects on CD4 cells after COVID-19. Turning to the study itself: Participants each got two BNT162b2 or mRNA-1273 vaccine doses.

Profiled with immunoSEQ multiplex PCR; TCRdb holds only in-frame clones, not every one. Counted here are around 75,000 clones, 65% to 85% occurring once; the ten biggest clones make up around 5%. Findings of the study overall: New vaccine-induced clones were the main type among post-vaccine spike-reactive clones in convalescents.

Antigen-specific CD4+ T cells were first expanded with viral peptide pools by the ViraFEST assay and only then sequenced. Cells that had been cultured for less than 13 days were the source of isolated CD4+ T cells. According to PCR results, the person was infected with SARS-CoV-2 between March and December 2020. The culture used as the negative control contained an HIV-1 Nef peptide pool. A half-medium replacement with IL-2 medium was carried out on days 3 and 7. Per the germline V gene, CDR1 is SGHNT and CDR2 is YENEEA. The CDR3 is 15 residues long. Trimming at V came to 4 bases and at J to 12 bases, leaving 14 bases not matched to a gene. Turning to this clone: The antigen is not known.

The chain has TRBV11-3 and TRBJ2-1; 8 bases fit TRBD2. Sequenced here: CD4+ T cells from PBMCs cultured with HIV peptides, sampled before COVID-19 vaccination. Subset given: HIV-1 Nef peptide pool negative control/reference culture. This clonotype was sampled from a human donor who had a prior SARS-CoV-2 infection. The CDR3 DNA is TGTGCCAGCAGCTCAAGGGGACTAGACGAGACAAGGCAGTTCTTC. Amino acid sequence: CASSSRGLDETRQFF.